A single TCR beta chain is shown here with its context. Its antigen is undetermined. Combining a sample-barcoded 5' primer with a J-beta primer mix, a second PCR ran for about 6 to 12 cycles. MiXCR, applied by TCRdb to the 5' RACE reads, yields one record per CDR3 protein. Here the sample spans fewer than 800,000 distinct CDR3 sequences, 25% being singletons. V was clipped by 6 bases and J by 7 bases, with 10 bases between them. The CDR3 sequence is 11 residues long. Germline values: CDR1 DFQATT, CDR2 SNEGSKA (reference sequence). This sample stems from a study of blood T cells in healthy people across ages. General study results and limits: Among long-lived donors, naive CD4+ cells were more numerous and diversity higher than in aged donors.

These data are also associated with another study on T cells of mothers and their children.

Source material: blood. The chain links TRBV20-1 to TRBJ2-1; D possibly matches TRBD1 or TRBD2 (5 bases each). The sequence was collected from a boy between 10 and 17 years old in good health. CDR3 coding DNA: TGCAGTGCCGGGACGAAGAATGAGCAGTTCTTC. The encoded protein is CSAGTKNEQFF.